A selection of T cell receptor beta chains follows, all from one sample in a study of blood T cells in healthy people across ages. MiXCR was run by TCRdb on the 5' RACE reads, yielding one entry per CDR3 protein. Seen here are about 640,000 distinct CDR3 sequences, around three fifths observed once, and the top ten hold about two fifths. Sequencing used blood. These receptors all come from a man in his 60s in good health. Both conserved end residues are part of each CDR3. D genes are given only for firm matches. The size entry is marked missing in some rows and otherwise reads once, few, many or a size class.

CDR3nt,CDR3aa,abundance,v_gene,d_gene,j_gene
TGTGCCAGCAGCCAAGACCCGAGCGGTTCACCCCTCCACTTT,CASSQDPSGSPLHF,.,TRBV3-1,.,TRBJ1-6
TGCAGTGTGGGAAGGGAAGCGGACTATGGCTACACCTTC,CSVGREADYGYTF,.,TRBV20-1,.,TRBJ1-2
TGCAGCGTTGATAGCGGGGGCTCCTCCTACAATGAGCAGTTCTTC,CSVDSGGSSYNEQFF,many,TRBV29-1,TRBD2,TRBJ2-1
TGTGCCAGCAGCCGCGACAGAAATGGCTACACCTTC,CASSRDRNGYTF,.,TRBV14,.,TRBJ1-2
TGCAGTGCCTCTAGCGGGGGGGCCTCCGAGCAGTACTTC,CSASSGGASEQYF,few,TRBV20-1,TRBD2,TRBJ2-7
TGCGCCAGTTGGACAGGGGAAGACCACAATGAGCAGTTCTTC,CASWTGEDHNEQFF,few,TRBV5-1,TRBD1,TRBJ2-1
TGTGCCAGCAGCCCCAATTCCGCGGCGTATACGCAGTATTTT,CASSPNSAAYTQYF,.,TRBV9,.,TRBJ2-3
TGTGCCAAACCTCCGAATAGTTGCGATACGCAGTATTTT,CAKPPNSCDTQYF,.,TRBV4-2,.,TRBJ2-3
TGTACCAGCAGCTTACTCTTCGGGCGACTCTCGTCAGATACGCAGTATTTT,CTSSLLFGRLSSDTQYF,.,TRBV7-2,.,TRBJ2-3
TGTGCCAGCAGGACCGGCGGGGGTCTCTCCTACAATGAGCAGTTCTTC,CASRTGGGLSYNEQFF,.,TRBV6-6,TRBD2,TRBJ2-1
TGCAGTGCGGATTACAGGGGGCTGGGGACTGAAGCTTTCTTT,CSADYRGLGTEAFF,.,TRBV20-1,TRBD1,TRBJ1-1
TGTGCCAGCAGTTTATCCGGGACGACCAGGGGGAAGCCCCAGCATTTT,CASSLSGTTRGKPQHF,.,TRBV27,TRBD1,TRBJ1-5
TGCAGTGCAACCAGGACAGATTTGAGCAATCAGCCCCAGCATTTT,CSATRTDLSNQPQHF,.,TRBV20-1,.,TRBJ1-5
TGTGCCAGCAGGCCCCTAGCGGGGGGGTCGAACACCGGGGAGCTGTTTTTT,CASRPLAGGSNTGELFF,.,TRBV6-1,TRBD2,TRBJ2-2
TGTGCCAGCAGCTTAAGGGTCAGGGATGGAGAGACCCAGTACTTC,CASSLRVRDGETQYF,.,TRBV7-2,.,TRBJ2-5
TGTGCCAGCAGCCCCCGGCGACAGTATGGCTACACCTTC,CASSPRRQYGYTF,few,TRBV6-5,.,TRBJ1-2
TGCGCCAGCCCGCCCGGGGACGGAGGAGAGCGCACAGATACGCAGTATTTT,CASPPGDGGERTDTQYF,few,TRBV5-1,.,TRBJ2-3
TGTGCCAGCTCACCAGGGGGACAGGGAGCTAACTATGGCTACACCTTC,CASSPGGQGANYGYTF,many,TRBV18,TRBD1,TRBJ1-2
TGTGCCATCAGTGAGTCGCGAGCGGGGGGGATCAATGATACGCAGTATTTT,CAISESRAGGINDTQYF,.,TRBV10-3,TRBD2,TRBJ2-3
TGCAGTGCTAGGCGCGGGGGGGCAAAAGATACGCAGTATTTT,CSARRGGAKDTQYF,.,TRBV20-1,TRBD2,TRBJ2-3
TGTGCCAGCAGCTTAGACCGCGGGGGGGGAGATACGCAGTATTTT,CASSLDRGGGDTQYF,.,TRBV7-2,TRBD2,TRBJ2-3
TGCGCCAGCACCAACGTGGCCTACCAGAGCTCCTACAATGAGCAGTACTTC,CASTNVAYQSSYNEQYF,.,TRBV5-1,.,TRBJ2-7
TGTGCCAGCAGCCAAGCATCCGCATTAGCGGGGGGGTTTGCCAAAAACATTCAGTACTTC,CASSQASALAGGFAKNIQYF,.,TRBV4-2,TRBD2,TRBJ2-4
TGTGCCAGCAGTGCCCTCGACAGGGCACCTAGCGGATTCTACGAGCAGTACTTC,CASSALDRAPSGFYEQYF,.,TRBV2,.,TRBJ2-7
TGCGCCAGCAGTGAGGTACAGGGGTTCTACGAGCAGTACTTC,CASSEVQGFYEQYF,.,TRBV10-1,TRBD1,TRBJ2-7
TGTGCCAGCAGTGTGGCCAGCCAAGAGACCCAGTACTTC,CASSVASQETQYF,many,TRBV9,.,TRBJ2-5
TGCAGTGCTAGGTTAGCCGGGAGGCGCACAGATACGCAGTATTTT,CSARLAGRRTDTQYF,.,TRBV20-1,TRBD2,TRBJ2-3
TGTGCCAGCAGCTTAGTCACCAGGGCGGAAAACATTCAGTACTTC,CASSLVTRAENIQYF,.,TRBV7-2,.,TRBJ2-4
TGTGCCAGCAGTTTACGGCCCGGCGGCGGGGGCACAGATACGCAGTATTTT,CASSLRPGGGGTDTQYF,.,TRBV27,.,TRBJ2-3
TGCAGTGCGACCGGGACAGCAAACACTGAAGCTTTCTTT,CSATGTANTEAFF,.,TRBV20-1,TRBD1,TRBJ1-1
TGCAGTGCCCCTCGACTTGATCGGGGGGACATTCAGTACTTC,CSAPRLDRGDIQYF,.,TRBV20-1,TRBD2,TRBJ2-4
TGTGCCAGCAGCCGGGACGGCGCCGCTCGTGGCTACACCTTC,CASSRDGAARGYTF,.,TRBV6-1,.,TRBJ1-2
TGCGCCAGCAGTATGGGACTAATGAGGGATACGCAGTATTTT,CASSMGLMRDTQYF,.,TRBV6-2/TRBV6-3,TRBD2,TRBJ2-3
TGTGCCAGCAGCCCCCTGACAGGGCCGATTCAGATAGCCAAAAACATTCAGTACTTC,CASSPLTGPIQIAKNIQYF,.,TRBV7-9,TRBD1,TRBJ2-4
TGTGCCAGCAGCGCGACAGTAGGCTCCTACAATGAGCAGTTCTTC,CASSATVGSYNEQFF,.,TRBV6-4,.,TRBJ2-1
TGCAGTGCTAGAGACCGGGACAGGGTTTACATTCAGTACTTC,CSARDRDRVYIQYF,.,TRBV20-1,TRBD1,TRBJ2-4
TGTGCCAGCAGCTGCAGCAGAGTCGGGGAGACCCAGTACTTC,CASSCSRVGETQYF,.,TRBV6-1,.,TRBJ2-5
TGTGCCAGCATTTATCAGGCCGGGACAGGGAATGGCTACACCTTC,CASIYQAGTGNGYTF,once,TRBV2,TRBD1,TRBJ1-2
TGTGCCAGCAGCTTTTACGGGGGCCGGAACACCGGGGAGCTGTTTTTT,CASSFYGGRNTGELFF,.,TRBV5-5,.,TRBJ2-2
TGTGCCAGCTGTGCACTAGCGGGGGGTGGCAATGAGCAGTTCTTC,CASCALAGGGNEQFF,.,TRBV6-1,TRBD2,TRBJ2-1
TGTGCCAGCAGCCAAAACAGGGGATTGGGAACTGAAGCTTTCTTT,CASSQNRGLGTEAFF,once,TRBV7-2,TRBD1,TRBJ1-1
TGTGCCATCAGTGAAGGAAGCGGGGGCGGGGAGACCCAGTACTTC,CAISEGSGGGETQYF,.,TRBV10-3,TRBD2,TRBJ2-5
TGTGCCACCAGCAGAGAGGGTGGGACACTTTCCTCCGAGCAGTACTTC,CATSREGGTLSSEQYF,.,TRBV15,.,TRBJ2-7
TGTGCCAGCCTTTCCCACACAGATACGCAGTATTTT,CASLSHTDTQYF,.,TRBV12-3/TRBV12-4,.,TRBJ2-3
TGTGCCAGCAGTGTGGGACTAACCACAGATGCGCAGTATTTT,CASSVGLTTDAQYF,.,TRBV12-3/TRBV12-4,TRBD2,TRBJ2-3
TGTGCCAGCAGCTTAGGAAAGGGAGATACGCAGTATTTT,CASSLGKGDTQYF,.,TRBV7-2,.,TRBJ2-3
TGTGCCAGCAGTTGGGTATCCTATGGCTACACCTTC,CASSWVSYGYTF,few,TRBV2,.,TRBJ1-2
TGTGCCAGCAGTCCGGGACAGGGGGCGACGACAGATACGCAGTATTTT,CASSPGQGATTDTQYF,.,TRBV12-3/TRBV12-4,TRBD1,TRBJ2-3
TGCGCCAGCAGCGACGGACAGAGCTCCTACAATGAGCAGTTCTTC,CASSDGQSSYNEQFF,many,TRBV5-1,.,TRBJ2-1
TGCGCCAGCAGCCAGGGACAGAGTACCGGGGAGCTGTTTTTT,CASSQGQSTGELFF,.,TRBV5-1,TRBD1,TRBJ2-2
TGCGCCAGCAGCTCGGCGGGGGACAGGGTTTCTTCACCCCTCCACTTT,CASSSAGDRVSSPLHF,.,TRBV5-1,TRBD1,TRBJ1-6
TGCGCCAGCAGTCCGAGGGGTGGAGGGCCCTACAATGAGCAGTTCTTC,CASSPRGGGPYNEQFF,few,TRBV4-1,.,TRBJ2-1
TGCGCCAGCAGCCAGACAACAGGCCCCTACACCTTC,CASSQTTGPYTF,.,TRBV4-1,.,TRBJ1-2
TGCAGTGCTAGAGATCTTCTAGGACTAGCGGGGGGGCTCTCCTACAATGAGCAGTTCTTC,CSARDLLGLAGGLSYNEQFF,.,TRBV20-1,TRBD2,TRBJ2-1
TGTGCCAGCAGCACGACAGAGCCAGGGCGCACAGATACGCAGTATTTT,CASSTTEPGRTDTQYF,.,TRBV7-2,.,TRBJ2-3
TGCAGTGCTAGAGATCCCGTAAGCGGGAGCTACAATGAGCAGTTCTTC,CSARDPVSGSYNEQFF,.,TRBV20-1,TRBD2,TRBJ2-1
TGTGCCAGCAGCTTATTCGACAGATCCTACGAGCAGTACTTC,CASSLFDRSYEQYF,few,TRBV7-2,.,TRBJ2-7